The next 25 T cell receptor beta chains were all read from a single sample in a study of cytomegalovirus exposure and HLA in healthy donors. The primer mix had 60 Vbeta and 13 Jbeta primers. TCRdb's copy holds only in-frame clones and misses some; the assay was immunoSEQ multiplex PCR. The sample holds around 100,000 clones; over 65% are singletons and the top ten take more than 15%. The material sequenced was PBMCs. These TCRs come from a woman in her late teens or twenties in good health and CMV-seropositive.

This rearrangement joins TRBV6-6 to TRBJ1-1; D is undetermined. The length of the CDR3 is 14 residues. The germline gives CDR1 MNHNY, CDR2 SVGAGI (reference sequence). V gave up 5 bases and J gave up 5 bases, with 15 bases separating them. The CDR3 DNA is TGTGCCAGCAGTCTTCTCTTAGGGAGGACTGAAGCTTTCTTT. Encoded protein: CASSLLLGRTEAFF.

The chain carries TRBV27 and TRBJ2-7, with 8 bases identical to TRBD2. Germline CDR1 is MNHEY and CDR2 is SMNVEV (reference sequence). Trimming cost V 5 bases and J 6 bases; bases outside gene matches: 9. This CDR3 is 14 amino acids long. In nucleotides, the CDR3 is TGTGCCAGCAGTCCACTGAGGAGCGGGGGCGAGCAGTACTTC. This codes for CASSPLRSGGEQYF.

CDR3 coding DNA: TGTGCCAGCAGCTTAGCTAGGACAGGGAGTCAGCCCCAGCATTTT. It is translated as CASSLARTGSQPQHF. The rearrangement uses TRBV7-2 and TRBJ1-5; 8 bases map to TRBD1. The V gene end was trimmed by 0 bases and the J gene end by 6 bases; junction bases not matched to a gene: 4. The CDR3 spans 15 residues. Germline loops: CDR1 SGHTA, CDR2 FQGNSA.

The chain recombines TRBV30 with TRBJ1-5, with a weak D call TRBD1 (5 bases). CDR1 is GTSNPN and CDR2 is SVGIG in the germline V gene (reference sequence). V lost 2 bases and J lost 5, with 10 bases in between. This CDR3 spans 13 amino acids. The CDR3 coding sequence is TGTGCCTGGAGTCAGGGTGGGGATCAGCCCCAGCATTTT. It yields the protein CAWSQGGDQPQHF.

The chain carries TRBV25-1 and TRBJ1-2, with 8 bases fitting TRBD1. V shed 8 bases, J shed 3 bases, and the junction held 5 bases outside the gene matches. The germline CDR1 and CDR2 sequences are MGHDK and SYGVNS. The CDR3 spans 13 residues. CDR3 in DNA: TGTGCCAGCTCACAGGGGGTCGACTATGGCTACACCTTC. Protein sequence: CASSQGVDYGYTF.

The chain joins TRBV5-1 to TRBJ1-4; 7 bases match TRBD1. Trimming at V came to 4 bases and at J to 3 bases, leaving 3 bases not matched to a gene. Per the germline V gene, CDR1 is SGHRS and CDR2 is YFSETQ. The CDR3 extends over 14 amino acids. DNA for the CDR3: TGCGCCAGCAGCGAAACAGGGGCTAATGAAAAACTGTTTTTT. Amino acid sequence: CASSETGANEKLFF. The full variable domain, in which reference TRBV5-1 and TRBJ1-4 provide the parts outside the CDR3, is KAGVTQTPRYLIKTRGQQVTLSCSPISGHRSVSWYQQTPGQGLQFLFEYFSETQRNKGNFPGRFSGRQFSNSRSEMNVSTLELGDSALYLCASSETGANEKLFFGSGTQLSVL.

In this sample, this clone turned up many times. The chain employs TRBV6-5 and TRBJ1-1, with D hard to call. Germline V gene data show CDR1 as MNHEY and CDR2 as SVGAGI. Trimming removed 8 bases from V and 6 bases from J, with 13 bases in between. This CDR3 is 12 amino acids long. CDR3 sequence (DNA): TGTGCCAGCCGTAGGACGGGATCTGAAGCTTTCTTT. This translates into CASRRTGSEAFF.

This rearrangement joins TRBV9 to TRBJ1-3; D may be TRBD1 (6 bases). V dropped 3 bases and J dropped 0 bases, with 7 bases sitting between them. The CDR3 is made up of 14 amino acids. The germline gives CDR1 SGDLS, CDR2 YYNGEE. The CDR3 loop reads CASSGQASGNTIYF. CDR3 nucleotide sequence: TGTGCCAGCAGCGGACAGGCCTCTGGAAACACCATATATTTT.

The rearrangement links TRBV4-2 to TRBJ1-2; D is ambiguous. The germline V gene encodes CDR1 LGHNA and CDR2 YNFKEQ. The CDR3 spans 15 residues. V gave up 0 bases and J gave up 5 bases, with 13 bases separating them. The chain's CDR3 is CASSQEVDAEYGYTF. In nucleotides, the CDR3 is TGTGCCAGCAGCCAAGAAGTTGACGCGGAATATGGCTACACCTTC.

The gene calls are TRBV6-1 and TRBJ1-3; possible D gene TRBD1, 5 bases. This CDR3 contains 17 residues. The V end was cut by 0 bases, the J end by 0 bases, with 12 bases between. Germline V CDR1 and CDR2: MNHNS, SASEGT. The CDR3 DNA follows: TGTGCCAGCAGTGAAGCAGGGCAGGGTATCTCTGGAAACACCATATATTTT. Its translation: CASSEAGQGISGNTIYF.

This clone was seen more than once but under ten times. This rearrangement joins TRBV14 to TRBJ1-1; D uncertain. The V gene lost 3 bases and the J gene lost 5 bases, with 7 bases spanning the gap. The CDR3 runs 12 residues. Germline values: CDR1 SGHDN, CDR2 FVKESK. The CDR3 region is CASSQSGTEAFF. CDR3 nucleotides: TGTGCCAGCAGCCAGTCCGGTACTGAAGCTTTCTTT.

CDR3: CASSGQVNMNTEAFF. CDR3 sequence (DNA): TGTGCCAGCAGCGGACAGGTTAACATGAACACTGAAGCTTTCTTT. The chain couples TRBV5-4 to TRBJ1-1, with 7 bases that match TRBD1. J lost 0 bases, V lost 4 bases, and 6 bases had no gene match. This CDR3 is built from 15 residues. The germline V gene encodes CDR1 SGHNT and CDR2 YYREEE (reference sequence).

This clone turned up a few times. The chain is built from TRBV5-8 and TRBJ2-2; 8 bases match TRBD1. Germline V CDR1 and CDR2: SGHTS, YDEGEE. This CDR3 spans 16 amino acids. The V gene end was trimmed by 2 bases and the J gene end by 6 bases; junction bases not matched to a gene: 9. CDR3 amino acids: CASSLFGQGVAGELFF. The CDR3 DNA is TGTGCCAGCAGCTTATTTGGACAGGGCGTAGCCGGGGAGCTGTTTTTT.

The gene calls are TRBV7-9 and TRBJ1-6, with D possibly matching TRBD1 (6 bases). CDR3 length: 15 residues. Between the trimmed V and J ends, which lost 9 bases and 7 bases, there was a span of 19 bases. CDR1 and CDR2 from the germline V gene are SEHNR and FQNEAQ (reference sequence). Here the CDR3 DNA reads TGTGCCAGGGGTTGGCGCCGGACAGAAAATTCACCCCTCCACTTT. It is translated as CARGWRRTENSPLHF.

The chain carries TRBV30 and TRBJ1-6, with 8 bases matching TRBD1. CDR3 length equals 14 residues. With 8 bases clipped from V and 1 base from J, the junction kept 4 bases outside the gene matches. Germline CDR1 is GTSNPN and CDR2 is SVGIG (reference sequence). This CDR3 is CAVYRGSYNSPLHF. The CDR3 DNA sequence: TGTGCCGTATACAGGGGGTCCTATAATTCACCCCTCCACTTT.

The V and J genes are TRBV2 and TRBJ2-5, with D possibly TRBD2 on 5 matching bases. Germline-derived CDR1 and CDR2 are SNHLY and FYNNEI. CDR3 length equals 13 residues. The V gene lost 4 bases and the J gene lost 2 bases, with 8 bases spanning the gap. The CDR3 DNA reads as TGTGCCAGCAGTGGGAGGTCACAAGAGACCCAGTACTTC. Amino acid sequence: CASSGRSQETQYF.

The chain carries TRBV29-1 and TRBJ2-1; 12 bases are a match to TRBD2. The V gene's germline CDR1 is SQVTM and CDR2 ANQGSEA. The trim removed 3 bases at V and 10 bases at J, leaving 10 bases unmatched. This CDR3 has 15 residues. The CDR3 protein is CSVEASGTSGREQFF. In DNA form, the CDR3 reads TGCAGCGTTGAGGCTTCGGGAACTAGCGGGAGGGAGCAGTTCTTC.

The rearrangement joins TRBV7-9 to TRBJ2-7; 8 bases match TRBD1. Germline V CDR1 and CDR2: SEHNR, FQNEAQ (reference sequence). CDR3 length equals 16 residues. Losses at the gene ends were 0 bases for V and 5 bases for J; bases not matched to a gene: 9. The DNA of the CDR3 is TGTGCCAGCAGCTTAGCGCTCGGCAGGGGGCGTGACGAGCAGTACTTC. Translated, it gives CASSLALGRGRDEQYF.

The rearrangement uses TRBV9 and TRBJ2-5; 8 nucleotides match TRBD2. J was trimmed by 7 bases and V by 3 bases; bases with no gene match: 17. The CDR3 sequence is 17 residues long. The germline gives CDR1 SGDLS, CDR2 YYNGEE. CDR3: CASSEGHPAGVWRTQYF. CDR3 bases: TGTGCCAGCAGCGAGGGGCATCCAGCGGGAGTCTGGAGGACCCAGTACTTC.

Turning to this clone: This specimen includes other DNA sequences encoding the same CDR3. The V call is TRBV9, the J call TRBJ2-3, with TRBD2 identical over 7 bases. CDR1 is SGDLS and CDR2 is YYNGEE in the germline V gene. J gave up 0 bases and V 2 bases, and 0 bases lay outside the gene matches. The CDR3 sequence is 14 residues long. The CDR3 DNA sequence: TGTGCCAGCAGCGTCGGGGGGAGCACAGATACGCAGTATTTT. As protein: CASSVGGSTDTQYF.

The rearrangement joins TRBV2 to TRBJ2-5; the match to TRBD2 covers 16 bases. Germline V CDR1 and CDR2: SNHLY, FYNNEI. V dropped 8 bases and J dropped 5; count of bases not matched to a gene: 5. This CDR3 is built from 15 residues. The DNA for the CDR3 is TGTGCCAGCTCGGGACTAGCGGGGGGGCGGGAGACCCAGTACTTC. Translating it yields CASSGLAGGRETQYF.

CDR3 sequence (DNA): TGTGCTAGTGGTTTGGCTCCCCGGGAACGCGAAAAACTGTTTTTT. Its translation is CASGLAPREREKLFF. V and J are TRBV12-5 and TRBJ1-4; D gene unclear. The CDR3 runs 15 residues. V was clipped by 1 base and J by 8 bases, with 14 bases between them. The V gene's germline CDR1 is LGHNT and CDR2 FRNRAP.

This clone occurred once. The chain combines TRBV5-1 with TRBJ2-2, with 12 bases that match TRBD1. This CDR3 region has 18 residues. With V trimmed by 4 bases and J by 4 bases, 11 bases remained unmatched. Per germline, CDR1 SGHRS and CDR2 YFSETQ. CDR3 in amino acids: CASSLGGTGGASTGELFF. CDR3 DNA: TGCGCCAGCAGCCTTGGGGGGACAGGGGGCGCAAGCACCGGGGAGCTGTTTTTT.

The J gene is TRBJ1-1, the V gene TRBV19, with TRBD1 as a possible D gene (6 bases). CDR1 and CDR2 (germline): LNHDA, SQIVND (reference sequence). V dropped 7 bases and J dropped 5 bases, with 26 bases sitting between them. This CDR3 is built from 17 residues. The CDR3 protein is CASTTLVAGGRRTEAFF. The CDR3 region has the DNA TGTGCCAGTACCACCCTAGTTGCCGGGGGGCGCAGAACTGAAGCTTTCTTT.

As for this clone: At one end the junction does not follow the germline gene, possibly because of a read error. The rearrangement uses TRBV27 and TRBJ1-5; TRBD1 might be the D (6 bases). CDR1 and CDR2 (germline): MNHEY, SMNVEV (reference sequence). This CDR3 is built from 16 residues. CDR3 amino acids: CASSSSGEISNRPQHF. The CDR3 region has the DNA TGTGCCAGCAGTTCATCAGGGGAAATCAGCAATCGGCCCCAGCATTTT.